Below are 27 T cell receptor beta chains sequenced from a single sample in a study of blood T cell repertoires in COVID-19. Repertoires were generated with immunoSEQ multiplex PCR, while TCRdb's copy carries only in-frame clones and drops some. The sample holds tens of thousands of clones, 90% to 95% seen once. The sample was peripheral blood. These receptors were collected from a human donor in a cohort sampled during active COVID-19.

V gene TRBV12-5 combines with J gene TRBJ2-3; 7 bases line up with TRBD2. In germline, CDR1 is LGHNT, CDR2 FRNRAP. The CDR3 covers 19 residues. With V trimmed by 0 bases and J by 4 bases, 16 bases remained unmatched. The CDR3 DNA reads as TGTGCTAGTGGTTTGGTAGAGCTTAGGACTAGGAGGTCGTCAGATACGCAGTATTTT. This codes for CASGLVELRTRRSSDTQYF. Using reference TRBV12-5 and TRBJ2-3 for the parts outside the CDR3, the full variable domain is DARVTQTPRHKVTEMGQEVTMRCQPILGHNTVFWYRQTMMQGLELLAYFRNRAPLDDSGMPKDRFSAEMPDATLATLKIQPSEPRDSAVYFCASGLVELRTRRSSDTQYFGPGTRLTVL.

The chain joins TRBV10-1 to TRBJ2-7; D might be TRBD1 (6 bases). Germline V gene data show CDR1 as WNHNN and CDR2 as SYGVQD (reference sequence). V was pared by 5 bases and J by 0 bases, with 11 bases between. The CDR3 sequence is 14 residues long. The CDR3 here is CASSRDISSYEQYF. CDR3 nucleotides: TGCGCCAGCAGTCGGGACATAAGCTCCTACGAGCAGTACTTC.

The rearrangement links TRBV5-1 to TRBJ2-5; maybe TRBD2 (6 bases). The CDR3 is 14 residues long. Germline CDR1 reads SGHRS; CDR2 reads YFSETQ. The V gene lost 0 bases and the J gene lost 4 bases, with 10 bases spanning the gap. The CDR3 loop reads CASSLANGGETQYF. CDR3 sequence (DNA): TGCGCCAGCAGCTTGGCCAACGGGGGAGAGACCCAGTACTTC. Complete variable domain (other parts from reference TRBV5-1 and TRBJ2-5): KAGVTQTPRYLIKTRGQQVTLSCSPISGHRSVSWYQQTPGQGLQFLFEYFSETQRNKGNFPGRFSGRQFSNSRSEMNVSTLELGDSALYLCASSLANGGETQYFGPGTRLLVL.

The genes are TRBV9 and TRBJ2-7, with a weak D call TRBD1 (6 bases). Germline lookup yields CDR1 SGDLS and CDR2 YYNGEE. The CDR3 contains 14 residues. The germline V and J ends were trimmed by 3 bases and 0 bases, with 10 bases remaining between them. CDR3 in amino acids: CASSATGSSYEQYF. For the CDR3, the DNA is TGTGCCAGCAGCGCCACAGGGAGCTCCTACGAGCAGTACTTC.

V usage is TRBV19 and J usage is TRBJ2-5; TRBD2 might be the D (6 bases). V lost 2 bases and J 4 bases, leaving 8 bases between the germline ends. Germline CDR1 is LNHDA and CDR2 is SQIVND (reference sequence). CDR3 size: 13 residues. This CDR3 reads CASSITEGETQYF. DNA of the CDR3: TGTGCCAGTAGTATAACGGAGGGAGAGACCCAGTACTTC. Full variable domain (remainder filled in from reference TRBV19 and TRBJ2-5): DGGITQSPKYLFRKEGQNVTLSCEQNLNHDAMYWYRQDPGQGLRLIYYSQIVNDFQKGDIAEGYSVSREKKESFPLTVTSAQKNPTAFYLCASSITEGETQYFGPGTRLLVL.

This rearrangement joins TRBV25-1 to TRBJ1-5; D uncertain. V lost 3 bases, J lost 5 bases, and 8 bases lay in between. This CDR3 has 13 residues. Germline CDR1 MGHDK, CDR2 SYGVNS. DNA of the CDR3: TGTGCCAGCAGTGAGAGGGAGGATCAGCCCCAGCATTTT. Translation: CASSEREDQPQHF.

This chain uses TRBV24-1 with TRBJ1-2; no clear D. The germline CDR1 and CDR2 sequences are KGHDR and SFDVKD. The CDR3 runs 12 residues. Trimming removed 5 bases from V and 8 bases from J, with 11 bases in between. The CDR3 here is CATSGTAGGYTF. The DNA of the CDR3 is TGTGCCACCAGTGGTACAGCGGGGGGCTACACCTTC.

The V and J genes are TRBV2 and TRBJ2-3; TRBD1 might be the D (6 bases). Trimming took 6 bases from V and 3 from J, leaving 19 bases between them. The CDR3 covers 16 residues. Germline values: CDR1 SNHLY, CDR2 FYNNEI. The CDR3 DNA is TGTGCCAGCAGGGGGGTACTCACCGACAGGACAGATACGCAGTATTTT. This sequence encodes CASRGVLTDRTDTQYF.

Of note for this clone: One junction end does not reproduce the germline sequence, and a read error may be involved. The chain is built from TRBV7-8 and TRBJ2-7, with 7 nucleotides matching TRBD2. CDR3 length: 15 residues. CDR1 and CDR2 (germline): SGHVS, FQNEAQ. Written as DNA, the CDR3 is TGTGCCAGCAGCTTAGATCAGACTAGCTCCCACGAGCAGTACTTC. Protein product: CASSLDQTSSHEQYF.

This clone appeared a single time. This sequence joins TRBV6-5 and TRBJ1-4; D may be TRBD1 (6 bases). This CDR3 has 16 residues. The ends were cut back, 2 bases at V and 7 bases at J, with 17 bases in the middle. Per the germline V gene, CDR1 is MNHEY and CDR2 is SVGAGI. The CDR3 DNA follows: TGTGCCAGCAGTTACAGGGGGAAAGTCATACTTGAAAAACTGTTTTTT. This translates into CASSYRGKVILEKLFF.

J is TRBJ2-2 and V is TRBV4-1; TRBD2 matches at 10 bases. The CDR3 has 18 residues. Looked up from germline, CDR1 is MGHRA and CDR2 is YSYEKL. V trimming: 4 bases; J trimming: 2 bases; junction bases outside the gene matches: 10. Here the CDR3 reads CASSPGGVAGGNTGELFF. The CDR3 DNA sequence: TGCGCCAGCAGCCCAGGCGGGGTAGCGGGGGGCAACACCGGGGAGCTGTTTTTT.

The chain employs TRBV6-6 and TRBJ2-7; tentative D call: TRBD2 (6 bases). This CDR3 is 14 amino acids long. CDR1 is MNHNY, CDR2 SVGAGI, per germline (reference sequence). V was pared by 0 bases and J by 3 bases, with 9 bases between. This chain's CDR3 is CASSYSGTGYEQYF. The CDR3 bases are TGTGCCAGCAGTTACTCGGGGACTGGCTACGAGCAGTACTTC.

The rearrangement links TRBV7-2 to TRBJ1-2, with 8 bases identical to TRBD1. V dropped 5 bases and J dropped 4; count of bases not matched to a gene: 15. Germline CDR1 is SGHTA and CDR2 is FQGNSA. The CDR3 length is 17 residues. CDR3 sequence reads: CASSRQLQGVLGYGYTF. CDR3 nucleotides: TGTGCCAGCAGCCGCCAACTACAGGGGGTATTGGGCTATGGCTACACCTTC.

The count of this clone is one. V and J are TRBV11-1 and TRBJ1-4; TRBD1 matches 7 bases. The CDR3 runs 13 residues. Germline V gives CDR1 SGHAT, CDR2 FQDESV (reference sequence). Trimming removed 5 bases from V and 11 bases from J; junction bases left unmatched: 8. The CDR3 here is CASSRQGYGKLFF. The CDR3 DNA is TGTGCCAGCAGCCGACAGGGTTATGGGAAACTGTTTTTT.

This clone was counted between two and nine times. The chain carries TRBV7-9 and TRBJ1-5, with TRBD1 matching 9 bases. The germline V gene has CDR1 SEHNR and CDR2 FQNEAQ (reference sequence). This CDR3 is built from 14 residues. J was trimmed by 9 bases and V by 4 bases; bases with no gene match: 7. The CDR3 loop reads CASSSDRGMGPQHF. CDR3 nucleotide sequence: TGTGCCAGCAGCTCCGACAGGGGGATGGGGCCCCAGCATTTT.

The V call is TRBV19, the J call TRBJ2-3, with 9 bases fitting TRBD2. V lost 4 bases and J lost 3; bases outside the gene matches: 8. Germline lookup yields CDR1 LNHDA and CDR2 SQIVND (reference sequence). There are 16 residues in the CDR3. The chain's CDR3 is CASSSPLAGPTDTQYF. The CDR3 DNA follows: TGTGCCAGTAGTAGCCCCCTAGCGGGGCCAACAGATACGCAGTATTTT.

V and J are TRBV7-9 and TRBJ2-5; TRBD2 matches 12 bases. The CDR3 runs to 15 residues. V shed 1 base, J shed 5 bases, and the junction held 2 bases outside the gene matches. CDR1 is SEHNR and CDR2 is FQNEAQ in the germline V gene (reference sequence). The CDR3 bases are TGTGCCAGCAGCTTAGTGGGGACTAGCGGGGAGACCCAGTACTTC. It encodes CASSLVGTSGETQYF.

The chain uses TRBV5-4 and TRBJ2-5, with D maybe TRBD1 (6 bases). Germline V gene sequence: CDR1 SGHNT, CDR2 YYREEE (reference sequence). The CDR3 consists of 16 residues. V lost 0 bases and J lost 4, with 16 bases in between. CDR3 sequence: CASSLEQGIKGETQYF. DNA of the CDR3: TGTGCCAGCAGCTTGGAACAGGGAATTAAAGGAGAGACCCAGTACTTC.

The CDR3 reads CSVDKGARVGYTF. CDR3 coding DNA: TGCAGCGTTGATAAGGGGGCGCGGGTTGGCTACACCTTC. The chain carries TRBV29-1 and TRBJ1-2; 7 nucleotides agree with TRBD1. The CDR3 has 13 amino acids. Germline lookup yields CDR1 SQVTM and CDR2 ANQGSEA. After removal of 3 bases from V and 7 bases from J, the junction contained 8 bases not matched to a gene.

This clone is a singleton in its sample. The chain links TRBV4-1 to TRBJ1-5; unclear D gene. Trimming pared 3 bases from V and 3 bases from J, leaving 18 bases between. Germline assignment: CDR1 MGHRA and CDR2 YSYEKL. This CDR3 is 17 amino acids long. The CDR3 sequence: CASSQGPREPSNQPQHF. The CDR3 coding sequence is TGCGCCAGCAGCCAGGGTCCAAGGGAGCCATCCAATCAGCCCCAGCATTTT.

CDR3 sequence: CATRMTGTLDTEAFF. In DNA form, the CDR3 reads TGTGCCACCAGAATGACAGGGACCCTGGACACTGAAGCTTTCTTT. The chain links TRBV24-1 to TRBJ1-1, with 7 bases fitting TRBD1. The CDR3 sequence is 15 residues long. CDR1 and CDR2 from the germline V gene are KGHDR and SFDVKD. With V trimmed by 7 bases and J by 3 bases, 10 bases remained unmatched.

The chain has TRBV7-9 and TRBJ2-7; TRBD1 matches at 8 bases. This CDR3 contains 14 residues. The germline CDR1 and CDR2 sequences are SEHNR and FQNEAQ (reference sequence). V was clipped by 5 bases and J by 3 bases; unmatched bases: 6. The CDR3 DNA reads as TGTGCCAGCAGCCCAGGGGGCCACAACTACGAGCAGTACTTC. The encoded protein is CASSPGGHNYEQYF.

The gene calls are TRBV7-9 and TRBJ2-2; 10 nucleotides align to TRBD2. Trimming cost V 0 bases and J 4 bases; bases outside gene matches: 8. This CDR3 is built from 18 residues. CDR1 and CDR2 from the germline V gene are SEHNR and FQNEAQ (reference sequence). In DNA, the CDR3 is TGTGCCAGCAGCTTAGCGGCTAGCGGGAGTGGGGGCACCGGGGAGCTGTTTTTT. This encodes CASSLAASGSGGTGELFF.

This clone was observed a single time. The chain employs TRBV10-3 and TRBJ2-7; 10 positions agree with TRBD1. V lost 4 bases, J lost 7 bases, and 7 bases stayed unmatched. The CDR3 runs to 14 residues. In germline, CDR1 is ENHRY, CDR2 SYGVKD. CDR3 region: CAISGGTGVGEQYF. The CDR3 DNA follows: TGTGCCATCAGTGGTGGGACAGGGGTTGGGGAGCAGTACTTC.

This chain links TRBV28 with TRBJ1-2; D gene ambiguous. Germline CDR1 reads MDHEN; CDR2 reads SYDVKM. V lost 5 bases, J lost 2 bases, and 6 bases lay in between. The CDR3 has 12 residues. For the CDR3, the DNA is TGTGCCAGCAGTGGCAAGAACTATGGCTACACCTTC. Residues: CASSGKNYGYTF.

The chain combines TRBV19 with TRBJ1-1; 8 nucleotides align to TRBD1. There are 18 residues in the CDR3. Germline V CDR1 and CDR2: LNHDA, SQIVND (reference sequence). With V trimmed by 0 bases and J by 1 base, 10 bases remained unmatched. The CDR3 loop is CASSIEGGRGRGNTEAFF. The CDR3 bases are TGTGCCAGTAGTATAGAAGGCGGCAGGGGGCGCGGGAACACTGAAGCTTTCTTT.

V is TRBV9 and J is TRBJ1-4, with D hard to call. The CDR3 is 15 residues long. Between the trimmed V and J ends, which lost 0 bases and 4 bases, there was a span of 10 bases. Germline assignment: CDR1 SGDLS and CDR2 YYNGEE. CDR3 amino acids: CASSVGGSVNEKLFF. DNA for the CDR3: TGTGCCAGCAGCGTAGGTGGCAGTGTTAATGAAAAACTGTTTTTT. Combining the CDR3 with reference TRBV9 and TRBJ1-4 gives the whole variable domain DSGVTQTPKHLITATGQRVTLRCSPRSGDLSVYWYQQSLDQGLQFLIQYYNGEERAKGNILERFSAQQFPDLHSELNLSSLELGDSALYFCASSVGGSVNEKLFFGSGTQLSVL.